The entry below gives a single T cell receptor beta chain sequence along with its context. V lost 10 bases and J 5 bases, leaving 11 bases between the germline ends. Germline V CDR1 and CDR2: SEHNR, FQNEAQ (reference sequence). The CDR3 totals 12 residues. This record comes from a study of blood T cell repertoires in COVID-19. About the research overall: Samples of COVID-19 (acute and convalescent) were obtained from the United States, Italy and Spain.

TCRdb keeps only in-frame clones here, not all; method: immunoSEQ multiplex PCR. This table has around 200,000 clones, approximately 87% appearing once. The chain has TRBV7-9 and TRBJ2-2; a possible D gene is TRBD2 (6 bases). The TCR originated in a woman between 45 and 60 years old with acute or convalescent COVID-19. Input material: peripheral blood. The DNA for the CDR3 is TGTGCCACATCAGGACTAACCGGGGAGCTGTTTTTT. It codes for CATSGLTGELFF.